The source of this T cell receptor beta chain is a study of blood T cell repertoires in COVID-19. The CDR3 is 14 amino acids. V shed 4 bases and J shed 4 bases, with 13 bases lying between them. Germline V gene lookup returns CDR1 SGHVS and CDR2 FQNEAQ. Clones were sequenced by immunoSEQ multiplex PCR, and TCRdb holds only the in-frame ones, with some missing. The sample has some 230,000 clones; around 81% are singletons. V is TRBV7-8 and J is TRBJ2-5; D is perhaps TRBD1 (6 bases). The sequence was collected from a woman in her thirties who had recovered from COVID-19. The specimen sequenced was peripheral blood. The CDR3 sequence: CASSSQGSGETQYF. CDR3 nucleotides: TGTGCCAGCAGCTCGCAGGGGTCAGGAGAGACCCAGTACTTC.